Sequencing of this TCR beta chain was carried out in a study of Graves' ophthalmopathy and Graves' hyperthyroidism. The V segment lost 4 bases and the J segment 1 base; nucleotides outside the gene matches: 5. CDR3 length equals 16 residues. The germline CDR1 and CDR2 sequences are ENHRY and SYGVKD. As the template, RNA transcripts were used to amplify TCR beta CDR3 regions. HTBI-primed RT-PCR formed the first round, and a multiplex PCR formed the second. TCRdb ran MiXCR on the multiplex PCR reads and lists one entry per CDR3 protein. The table shows about 500,000 distinct CDR3 sequences, with under 40% occurring only once.

The V and J genes are TRBV10-3 and TRBJ1-1, with TRBD1 matching over 11 bases. This receptor was obtained from an adult man with Graves' hyperthyroidism. Sequencing input: peripheral blood or thyroid tissue (not recorded which). The CDR3 here is CAISGTGGRRNTEAFF. CDR3 nucleotide sequence: TGTGCCATCAGTGGGACAGGGGGCAGGAGGAACACTGAAGCTTTCTTT.